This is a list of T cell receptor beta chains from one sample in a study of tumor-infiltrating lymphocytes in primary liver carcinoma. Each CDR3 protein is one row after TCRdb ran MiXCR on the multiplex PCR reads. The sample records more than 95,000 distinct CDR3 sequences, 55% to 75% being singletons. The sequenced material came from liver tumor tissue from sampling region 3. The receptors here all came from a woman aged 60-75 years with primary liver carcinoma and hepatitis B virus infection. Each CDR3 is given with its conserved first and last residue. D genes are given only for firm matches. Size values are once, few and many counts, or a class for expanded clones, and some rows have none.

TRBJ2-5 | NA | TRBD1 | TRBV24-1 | TGTGCCACCAGTGATGCACGACAGGGGAAGACCCAGTACTTC | CATSDARQGKTQYF
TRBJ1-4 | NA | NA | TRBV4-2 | TGTGCCAGCAGCCAGTCTGACAGAAATGAAAAACTGTTTTTT | CASSQSDRNEKLFF
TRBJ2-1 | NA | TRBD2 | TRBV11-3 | TGTGCCAGCGGCTCGGGGGGGGCGACCTACAATGAGCAGTTCTTT | CASGSGGATYNEQFF
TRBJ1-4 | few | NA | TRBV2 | TGTGCCAGCAGTGAAGGTGGACAGTACACTGAAAAACTGTTTTTT | CASSEGGQYTEKLFF
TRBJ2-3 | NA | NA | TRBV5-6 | TGTGCCAGCAGCTCGGGCACAGATACGCGGTATTTT | CASSSGTDTRYF
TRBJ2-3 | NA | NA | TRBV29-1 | TGCAGCGTTGTGACCCCTAGCACAGATACGCACTATTTT | CSVVTPSTDTHYF
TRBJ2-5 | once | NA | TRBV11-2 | TGTGCCAGCAGCTTAAGAGGACCAGAAGAGACCCAGTACTTC | CASSLRGPEETQYF
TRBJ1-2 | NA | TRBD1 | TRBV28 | TGTGCCAACAGCAGACAGGGCGGGGGCTACACCTTC | CANSRQGGGYTF
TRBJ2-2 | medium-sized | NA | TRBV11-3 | TGTGCCAGCAGCTTAGGAACTAGAAGAACCGGGGAGCTGTTTTTT | CASSLGTRRTGELFF
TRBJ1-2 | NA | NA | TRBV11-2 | TGTACCAGCATACGTTCGTGGGGGGGAGGCAGTGGCTACACCTTC | CTSIRSWGGGSGYTF
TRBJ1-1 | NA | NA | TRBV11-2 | TGTACCAGCAGCTTAGAGTCGGGAAGCGAAGCTTTCTTT | CTSSLESGSEAFF
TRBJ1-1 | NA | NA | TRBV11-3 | TGTGCCAGCAGTCTTGCAGGGTACACTGAAGCTTTCTTT | CASSLAGYTEAFF
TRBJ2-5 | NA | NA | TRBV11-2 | TGTGCCAACAGCCGAGACAGAGAGGAGACCCAGTACTTC | CANSRDREETQYF
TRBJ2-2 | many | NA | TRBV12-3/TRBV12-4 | TGTGCCAGCAGCCACAGCACCGGGGAGCTGTTTTTT | CASSHSTGELFF
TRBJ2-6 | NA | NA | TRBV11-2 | TGTGCCAGCTGCCCAGCCTCTGTGGCCAACGTCCTGACTTTC | CASCPASVANVLTF
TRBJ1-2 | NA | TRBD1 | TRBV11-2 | TGTGTCAGCAGCATAGTGGGACAGGTGGCTGGTGGCTGCACCTTC | CVSSIVGQVAGGCTF
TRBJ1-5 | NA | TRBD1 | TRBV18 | TGTGCCAGCTCACCACGACAGGGTAATAGCAATCAGCCCCAGCATTTT | CASSPRQGNSNQPQHF
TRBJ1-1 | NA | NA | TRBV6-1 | TGTGCCAGCAGGGGTAGTCCGGGGCAGGGATCTGAAGCTTTATTT | CASRGSPGQGSEALF
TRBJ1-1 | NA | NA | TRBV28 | TGTGCCAGCAGTTCCCGGGGATCGGACACTGAAGCTTTCTTT | CASSSRGSDTEAFF
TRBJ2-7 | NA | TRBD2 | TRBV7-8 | TGTGCCAGCAGCATAGAACTAGCGGGGTACGACGAGCAGTACTTC | CASSIELAGYDEQYF
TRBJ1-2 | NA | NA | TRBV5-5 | TGTGCCAGCAGCTTGGGGGGCGACTATCGCTACACCTTC | CASSLGGDYRYTF
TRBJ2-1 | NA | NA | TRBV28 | TGTGCCAGCACGGTCAGGGTGGAGGAGCAGTTCTTC | CASTVRVEEQFF
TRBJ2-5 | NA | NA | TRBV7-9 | TGTGCCAGCACCCAGGGTGCACAAGAGACCCTGTACTTC | CASTQGAQETLYF
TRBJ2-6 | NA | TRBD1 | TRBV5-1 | TGCGCCAGTACCCGGACAGGGTGGTCTAGGGGGGCCACCGTCCTGACTTTC | CASTRTGWSRGATVLTF
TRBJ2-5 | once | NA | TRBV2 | TGTACCAGCAACAGGGATGGGGAGACCCGGTACTTC | CTSNRDGETRYF
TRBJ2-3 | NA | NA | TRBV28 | TGTGCCAGCAGTTTCGTCTCTGGCATAGATACGCAGTATTTT | CASSFVSGIDTQYF
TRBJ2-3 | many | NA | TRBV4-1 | TGCGCCAGCAGCCAAGGTTTGCCGGGAACTAGCACAGATACGCAGTATTTT | CASSQGLPGTSTDTQYF
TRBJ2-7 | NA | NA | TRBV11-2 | TGTGCCAGCAGCGGGAAGCAGGCCACCTACGATCAGTACTTC | CASSGKQATYDQYF
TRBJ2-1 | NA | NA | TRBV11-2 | TGTGCCAGCAGTTTAGTCCGCGACCGCTGGAATGAGCGGTTCTTC | CASSLVRDRWNERFF
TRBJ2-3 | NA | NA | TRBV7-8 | TGTGCCAGCAGCCGTAAGGGACTGGGTCTATCTGGCACAGATACGCAGTATTTT | CASSRKGLGLSGTDTQYF
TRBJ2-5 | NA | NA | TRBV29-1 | TGCAGCGCCTTTAGCAGGAGGCAAGAGCCCCAGTACTTC | CSAFSRRQEPQYF
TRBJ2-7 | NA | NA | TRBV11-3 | TGTACTAGCAGCTTCTCCCCCCGGGACGGCTACGAGCAGTACTTC | CTSSFSPRDGYEQYF
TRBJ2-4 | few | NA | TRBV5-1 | TGCGCCAGCAGCTTGGAGTCGTGGGGAACCAAAAACATTCAGTACTTC | CASSLESWGTKNIQYF
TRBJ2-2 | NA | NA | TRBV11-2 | TGTACCAGCCAAGGACATAAGAACACCGGGGAGCTGTTTTTT | CTSQGHKNTGELFF
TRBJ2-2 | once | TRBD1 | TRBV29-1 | TGTAGCGCGATTGGACAGGGGGCCACCGGGGAGCCGTTTTTT | CSAIGQGATGEPFF
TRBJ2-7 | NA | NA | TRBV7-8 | TGTGCCAGCAGCTTAAGACAGGCCGTCGAGGAGCAGTACTTC | CASSLRQAVEEQYF
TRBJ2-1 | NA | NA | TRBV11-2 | TGTGCCAGCAGCTCCCACAATGAGCAGATCTTC | CASSSHNEQIF
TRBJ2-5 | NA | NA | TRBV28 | TGTCCCAGCAGTTTTGGCCGGGGGCGGGGGTACCAAGAGACCCAGTACTTC | CPSSFGRGRGYQETQYF
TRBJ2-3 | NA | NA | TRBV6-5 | TGTGACAGCAGTTATGTGTCCGGCACAAATACGCAGTATTTT | CDSSYVSGTNTQYF
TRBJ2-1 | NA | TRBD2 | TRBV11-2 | TGTGCCAGCAGCCCTACCATGGGACTAGCCGGGAATGAGCAGCTCTTC | CASSPTMGLAGNEQLF
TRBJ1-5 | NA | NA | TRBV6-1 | TGTGCCAGCAGTGAGCGTGGGGCAGGGGACAATCGGCCCCAGCATTTT | CASSERGAGDNRPQHF
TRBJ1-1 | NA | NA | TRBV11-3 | TGTGCCAGCAGGCATGACGGCTTGAACACTGAAGCCTTCTTT | CASRHDGLNTEAFF
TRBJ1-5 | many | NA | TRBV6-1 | TGTGCCAGCAGCTTGGACAGTTATAGCAATCAGCCCCAGCATTTT | CASSLDSYSNQPQHF
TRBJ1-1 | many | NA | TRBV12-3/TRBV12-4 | TGTGCCAGCAGTTCGGCCCAGGGCCGAGAAGCTTTCTTT | CASSSAQGREAFF
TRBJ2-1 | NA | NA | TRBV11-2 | TGCGCCAGCAGCTTAGGGGGGCCAGGAAGGGGCTCCTACAATGAGCAGTTCTTC | CASSLGGPGRGSYNEQFF
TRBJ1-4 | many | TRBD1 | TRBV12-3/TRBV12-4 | TGTGCCAGCAGTCAGGGGGTTACTAATGAAAAACTGTTTTTT | CASSQGVTNEKLFF
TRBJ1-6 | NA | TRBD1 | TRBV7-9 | TGTGCCAGCAGTTCGACAGGGGATAGTTCACCCCTCCACTTT | CASSSTGDSSPLHF
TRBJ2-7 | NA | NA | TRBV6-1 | TGTGCCAGCGGTGAATATTGGGGGCACAACTACGAGCAGTACTTC | CASGEYWGHNYEQYF
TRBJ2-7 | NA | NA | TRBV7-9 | TGTGCAAGCAGCCCCCCCTCCGAGCAGTACTTC | CASSPPSEQYF
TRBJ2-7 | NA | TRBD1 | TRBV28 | TGTGCCAACAGGAGACAGGGTTACAACGAGCAGTACTTC | CANRRQGYNEQYF